This TCR beta chain is from a study of T cells after yellow fever vaccination. Findings and caveats of the study: Most clones from primary vaccination were detected again post-booster (just over 95% CD4, roughly 90% CD8). Overlap between CD4 and CD8 compartments was detected for a small share of clonotypes.

Trimming stripped 3 bases from V and 7 bases from J, with 7 bases between. CDR1 and CDR2 (germline): SGHVS, FQNEAQ. This CDR3 contains 11 residues. TCRdb re-called the 5' RACE reads with MiXCR, one entry per CDR3 protein. The sample holds 450,000 to 550,000 distinct CDR3 sequences; just over 20% are singletons and the top ten take approximately 16%. This clonotype was found a few times. Antigen: not known. The rearrangement links TRBV7-8 to TRBJ2-7; TRBD2 might be the D (5 bases). This receptor was obtained from a young man who received the YFV17D yellow fever vaccine. The specimen was PBMCs, collected around 3 weeks after the first yellow fever vaccination. CDR3 sequence reads: CASSLDFEQYF. As DNA, the CDR3 is TGTGCCAGCAGCTTGGACTTTGAGCAGTACTTC.